Ten or more counts support the clone carrying this TCR beta chain. Trimming shortened V by 6 bases and J by 8 bases, and 16 bases separated the two germline ends. The CDR3 contains 13 residues. No ophthalmopathy progression within 18 months constituted stable Graves' hyperthyroidism. This sample stems from a study of T cells in Graves' hyperthyroidism and ophthalmopathy. The TCR beta CDR3 regions underwent amplification using RNA transcripts as the source. Primed by the HTBI set, a first-round RT-PCR was run on the TCR CDR3. MiXCR, applied by TCRdb to the multiplex PCR reads, yields one record per CDR3 protein. The sample yields 400,000 to 600,000 distinct CDR3 sequences, 20% to 25% seen once.

The rearrangement joins TRBV12-3 or TRBV12-4 to TRBJ1-1; D is ambiguous. This TCR was recovered from a young man with Graves' hyperthyroidism. Specimen: blood. Written as DNA, the CDR3 is TGTGCCAGCAGCGCGGTCCGACGGGAAGAAGCTTTCTTT. It translates to CASSAVRREEAFF.